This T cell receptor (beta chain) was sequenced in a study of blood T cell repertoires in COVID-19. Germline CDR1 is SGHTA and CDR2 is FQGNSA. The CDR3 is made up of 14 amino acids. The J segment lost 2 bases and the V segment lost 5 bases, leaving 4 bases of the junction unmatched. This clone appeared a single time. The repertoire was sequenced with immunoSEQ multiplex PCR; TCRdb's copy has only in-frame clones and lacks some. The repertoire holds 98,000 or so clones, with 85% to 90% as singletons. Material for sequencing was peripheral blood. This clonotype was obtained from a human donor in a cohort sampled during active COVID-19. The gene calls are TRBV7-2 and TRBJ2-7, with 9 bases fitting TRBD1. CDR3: CASSPRTGAYEQYF. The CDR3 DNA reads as TGTGCCAGCAGCCCCCGGACAGGGGCCTACGAGCAGTACTTC.